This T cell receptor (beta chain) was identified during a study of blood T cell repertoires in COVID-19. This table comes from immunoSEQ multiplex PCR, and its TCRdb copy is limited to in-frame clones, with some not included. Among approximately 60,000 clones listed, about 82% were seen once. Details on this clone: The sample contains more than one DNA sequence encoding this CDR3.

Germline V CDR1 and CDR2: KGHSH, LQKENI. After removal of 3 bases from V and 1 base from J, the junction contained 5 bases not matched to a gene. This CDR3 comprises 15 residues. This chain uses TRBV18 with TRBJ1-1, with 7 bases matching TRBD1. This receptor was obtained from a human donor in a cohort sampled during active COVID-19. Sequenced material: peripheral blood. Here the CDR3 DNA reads TGTGCCAGCTCACCTTCGACAGGGAAGAACACTGAAGCTTTCTTT. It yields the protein CASSPSTGKNTEAFF.